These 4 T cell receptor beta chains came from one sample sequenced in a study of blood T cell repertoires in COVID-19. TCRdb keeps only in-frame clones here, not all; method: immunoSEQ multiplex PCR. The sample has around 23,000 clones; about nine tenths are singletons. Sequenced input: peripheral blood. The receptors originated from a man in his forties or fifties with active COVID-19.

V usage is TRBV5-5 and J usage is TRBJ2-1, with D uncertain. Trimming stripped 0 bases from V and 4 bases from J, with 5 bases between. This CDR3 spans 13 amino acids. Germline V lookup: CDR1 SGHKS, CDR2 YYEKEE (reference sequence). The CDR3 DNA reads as TGTGCCAGCAGCTTGGTGACTTACAATGAGCAGTTCTTC. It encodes CASSLVTYNEQFF.

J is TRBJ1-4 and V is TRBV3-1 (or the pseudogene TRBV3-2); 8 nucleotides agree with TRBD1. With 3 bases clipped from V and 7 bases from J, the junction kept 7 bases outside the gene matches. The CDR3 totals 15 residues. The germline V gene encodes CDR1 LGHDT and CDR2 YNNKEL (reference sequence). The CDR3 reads CASSHRDRFLEKLFF. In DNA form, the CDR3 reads TGTGCCAGCAGCCATCGGGACAGGTTCCTTGAAAAACTGTTTTTT.

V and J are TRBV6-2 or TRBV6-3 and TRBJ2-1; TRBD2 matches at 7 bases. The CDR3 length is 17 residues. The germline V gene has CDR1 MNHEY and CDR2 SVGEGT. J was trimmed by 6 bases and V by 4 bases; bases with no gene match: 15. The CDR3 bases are TGTGCCAGCAGTTTCATGGTGTCGGCGGGAGTGCCCAATGAGCAGTTCTTC. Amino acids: CASSFMVSAGVPNEQFF.

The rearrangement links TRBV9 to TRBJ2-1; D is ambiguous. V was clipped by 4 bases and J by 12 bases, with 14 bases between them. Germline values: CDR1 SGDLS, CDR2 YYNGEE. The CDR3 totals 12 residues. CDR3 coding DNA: TGTGCCAGCAGCCCAGACACCTTGGGGCAGTTCTTC. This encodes CASSPDTLGQFF. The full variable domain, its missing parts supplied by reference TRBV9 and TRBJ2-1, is DSGVTQTPKHLITATGQRVTLRCSPRSGDLSVYWYQQSLDQGLQFLIQYYNGEERAKGNILERFSAQQFPDLHSELNLSSLELGDSALYFCASSPDTLGQFFGPGTRLTVL.